This TCR beta chain is from a study of cytomegalovirus exposure and HLA in healthy donors. The CDR3 runs to 17 residues. With V trimmed by 0 bases and J by 4 bases, 7 bases remained unmatched. Per the germline V gene, CDR1 is KGHSH and CDR2 is LQKENI. Use of 60 Vbeta and 13 Jbeta primers characterized the PCR. Repertoires were generated with immunoSEQ multiplex PCR, while TCRdb's copy carries only in-frame clones and drops some. This table has approximately 77,000 clones, over 60% appearing once. This sequence joins TRBV18 and TRBJ2-5; TRBD2 matches at 11 bases. The TCR comes from a man aged 40-49 years in good health and CMV-seronegative. Input material: PBMCs. This chain's CDR3 is CASSPPFSGRGRETQYF. The CDR3 nucleotides read TGTGCCAGCTCACCACCGTTTAGCGGGAGGGGTAGAGAGACCCAGTACTTC.